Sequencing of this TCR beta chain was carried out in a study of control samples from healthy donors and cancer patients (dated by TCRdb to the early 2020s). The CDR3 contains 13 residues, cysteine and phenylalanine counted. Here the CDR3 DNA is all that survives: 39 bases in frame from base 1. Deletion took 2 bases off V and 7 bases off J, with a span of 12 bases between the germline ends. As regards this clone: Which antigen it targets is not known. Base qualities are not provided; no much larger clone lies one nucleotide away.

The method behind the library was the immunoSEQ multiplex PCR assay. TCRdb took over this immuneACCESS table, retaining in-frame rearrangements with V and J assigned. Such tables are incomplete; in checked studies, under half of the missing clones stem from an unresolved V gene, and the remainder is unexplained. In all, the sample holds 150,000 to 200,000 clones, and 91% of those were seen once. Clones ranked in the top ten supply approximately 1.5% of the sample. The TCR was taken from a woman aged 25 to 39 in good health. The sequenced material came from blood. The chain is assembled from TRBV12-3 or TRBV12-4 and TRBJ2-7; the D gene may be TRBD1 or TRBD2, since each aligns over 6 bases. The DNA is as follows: TGTGCCAGCAGTTTACGGGGGCTGAGGGAGCAGTACTTC. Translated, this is CASSLRGLREQYF.